This entry lists 27 T cell receptor beta chains sequenced from one sample in a study of cytomegalovirus exposure and HLA in healthy donors. TCRdb's table, derived via immunoSEQ multiplex PCR, lists solely in-frame clones and lacks some. The sample lists about 240,000 clones, 86% occurring once. The sequenced material came from PBMCs. The source of these receptors is a woman aged 25 to 39 in good health and CMV-seropositive.

V and J are TRBV11-2 and TRBJ1-3; D unclear. The CDR3 contains 16 residues. CDR1 and CDR2 from the germline V gene are SGHAT and FQNNGV. V lost 2 bases, J lost 4 bases, and 15 bases lay in between. CDR3 amino acids: CASSLWRREEGNTIYF. The CDR3, as DNA: TGTGCCAGCAGCTTATGGAGGAGAGAAGAGGGAAACACCATATATTTT.

The CDR3 DNA follows: TGTGCCAGCAGCCAGGGGGGGACCCAGTACTTC. As protein: CASSQGGTQYF. This chain links TRBV7-7 with TRBJ2-5; D is possibly TRBD1 (7 bases). V lost 5 bases, J lost 7 bases, and 8 bases lay in between. The CDR3 totals 11 residues. Germline-derived CDR1 and CDR2 are SSHAT and FNYEAQ (reference sequence).

This sequence joins TRBV4-1 and TRBJ1-5; 11 bases fit TRBD1. V lost 4 bases and J lost 6; bases outside the gene matches: 2. The CDR3 totals 14 residues. CDR1 is MGHRA, CDR2 YSYEKL, per germline. Here the CDR3 reads CASSRGTGGQPQHF. CDR3 DNA sequence: TGCGCCAGCAGCCGGGGGACAGGGGGTCAGCCCCAGCATTTT.

This chain uses TRBV27 with TRBJ2-7; 9 bases are shared with TRBD2. The CDR3 consists of 16 residues. Germline values: CDR1 MNHEY, CDR2 SMNVEV (reference sequence). Trimming removed 5 bases from V and 6 bases from J; junction bases left unmatched: 14. The CDR3 protein is CASSLGHSGRRGEQYF. The CDR3 nucleotides are TGTGCCAGCAGTCTAGGTCACAGCGGGAGGAGGGGCGAGCAGTACTTC.

This chain joins TRBV10-3 and TRBJ1-1; 8 bases map to TRBD1. V gave up 4 bases and J gave up 2 bases; unmatched junction bases: 6. CDR3 length: 15 residues. CDR1 is ENHRY and CDR2 is SYGVKD in the germline V gene. Written as DNA, the CDR3 is TGTGCCATCAGTGGTACAGGGGGGCCAAACACTGAAGCTTTCTTT. Amino acids: CAISGTGGPNTEAFF.

This rearrangement joins TRBV6-6 to TRBJ2-7, with no clear D. The CDR3 extends over 15 amino acids. CDR1 is MNHNY and CDR2 is SVGAGI in the germline V gene (reference sequence). V was clipped by 0 bases and J by 0 bases, with 9 bases between them. The CDR3 DNA is TGTGCCAGCAGTTACTCGAGTAGATACTCCTACGAGCAGTACTTC. This encodes CASSYSSRYSYEQYF.

This clone was observed a single time. The CDR3 DNA reads as TGTGCCAGCAGCTTAGGGGGAGTAATAGCACACAATGAGCAGTTCTTC. This gives the protein CASSLGGVIAHNEQFF. The chain uses TRBV7-9 and TRBJ2-1; possibly TRBD2 for D (5 bases). The ends were cut back, 1 base at V and 5 bases at J, with 15 bases in the middle. Germline CDR1 reads SEHNR; CDR2 reads FQNEAQ (reference sequence). The CDR3 runs 16 residues.

The CDR3 coding sequence is TGTGCCAGCAGTGAAGCTCGCGGTAACTATGGCTACACCTTC. Its protein product is CASSEARGNYGYTF. This sequence joins TRBV6-1 and TRBJ1-2; no clear D gene. Germline-derived CDR1 and CDR2 are MNHNS and SASEGT. This CDR3 has 14 residues. Trimming stripped 0 bases from V and 1 base from J, with 6 bases between.

The chain uses TRBV7-9 and TRBJ2-2, with D tentatively TRBD1 (6 bases). Trimming pared 6 bases from V and 8 bases from J, leaving 22 bases between. The CDR3 runs to 16 residues. Germline V gene data show CDR1 as SEHNR and CDR2 as FQNEAQ (reference sequence). The CDR3 reads CASSPGSYRVSGELFF. The CDR3 bases are TGTGCCAGCAGTCCAGGAAGCTACAGGGTATCGGGGGAGCTGTTTTTT.

The V call is TRBV6-7, the J call TRBJ1-1, with D possibly matching TRBD1 (5 bases). TRBV6-7 is known as an ORF, though its function is uncertain. The V end lost 11 bases, the J end lost 7 bases, and 26 bases lay between the germline ends. CDR3 length: 15 residues. The CDR3 protein is CACRELSGGEDEAFF. CDR3 in DNA: TGTGCCTGCCGGGAACTATCGGGGGGGGAGGATGAAGCTTTCTTT.

The chain has TRBV28 and TRBJ2-1; D remains ambiguous. Germline V CDR1 and CDR2: MDHEN, SYDVKM. This CDR3 has 17 residues. V shed 6 bases and J shed 2 bases, with 20 bases lying between them. The CDR3 DNA follows: TGTGCCAGCAGCCTCGTACCACAATTTTATACCTACAATGAGCAGTTCTTC. Translating gives CASSLVPQFYTYNEQFF.

CDR3 DNA: TGCGCCAGCAGCCAATTGATCGGGGAGACCCAGTACTTC. Its protein is CASSQLIGETQYF. This sequence joins TRBV4-1 and TRBJ2-5; D unclear. The CDR3 length is 13 residues. V lost 2 bases to trimming and J lost 5 bases, with 9 bases between them. Germline CDR1 and CDR2: MGHRA and YSYEKL.

CDR3 residues: CASSFYPYEQYF. The CDR3 DNA reads TGTGCCAGCAGTTTCTATCCCTACGAGCAGTACTTC. The chain employs TRBV28 and TRBJ2-7; no clear D gene. V lost 3 bases and J lost 2, with 5 bases in between. Looked up from germline, CDR1 is MDHEN and CDR2 is SYDVKM. The length of the CDR3 is 12 residues.

This clone was seen a few times. The chain uses TRBV19 and TRBJ1-2; unclear D gene. V was shortened by 6 bases and J by 9 bases, with 17 bases between the two germline ends. Germline V gene lookup returns CDR1 LNHDA and CDR2 SQIVND (reference sequence). The CDR3 consists of 13 residues. The CDR3 DNA is TGTGCCAGTAGACCCCCATCCGGGTCGAGCTACACCTTC. Protein product: CASRPPSGSSYTF. Full variable domain (remainder filled in from reference TRBV19 and TRBJ1-2): DGGITQSPKYLFRKEGQNVTLSCEQNLNHDAMYWYRQDPGQGLRLIYYSQIVNDFQKGDIAEGYSVSREKKESFPLTVTSAQKNPTAFYLCASRPPSGSSYTFGSGTRLTVV.

The chain joins TRBV7-2 to TRBJ2-3, with 11 bases that match TRBD2. J lost 1 base, V lost 4 bases, and 13 bases had no gene match. This CDR3 is built from 19 residues. Germline V lookup: CDR1 SGHTA, CDR2 FQGNSA. CDR3 in amino acids: CASSSPWKLAGDGTDTQYF. The CDR3 bases are TGTGCCAGCAGCTCCCCGTGGAAACTAGCGGGAGACGGCACAGATACGCAGTATTTT.

For the CDR3, the DNA is TGTGCCAGCAGCCCGGAAGGGGGGGCGGTGGAGACCCAGTACTTC. Translated: CASSPEGGAVETQYF. The V gene is TRBV5-4, the J gene TRBJ2-5; D is perhaps TRBD2 (7 bases). This CDR3 comprises 15 residues. Trimming removed 4 bases at V and 5 bases at J, with 18 bases between. Looked up from germline, CDR1 is SGHNT and CDR2 is YYREEE (reference sequence).

J is TRBJ2-5 and V is TRBV30, with 10 bases lining up with TRBD2. CDR3 length: 15 amino acids. V shed 4 bases, J shed 4 bases, and the junction held 9 bases outside the gene matches. The germline V gene has CDR1 GTSNPN and CDR2 SVGIG (reference sequence). This CDR3 reads CAWMSAAGGLETQYF. For the CDR3, the DNA is TGTGCCTGGATGTCGGCAGCGGGAGGGCTAGAGACCCAGTACTTC.

The gene calls are TRBV28 and TRBJ1-2, with no clear D. CDR3 length equals 12 residues. V was shortened by 6 bases and J by 8 bases, with 13 bases between the two germline ends. Per germline, CDR1 MDHEN and CDR2 SYDVKM. In DNA form, the CDR3 reads TGTGCCAGCAGCGGGATGGCGGAGGGCTACACCTTC. Translating it yields CASSGMAEGYTF.

The CDR3 DNA sequence: TGTGCCAGCTCACCAGGGGACAGTTCGGTCCCCTACGAGCAGTACTTC. The encoded protein is CASSPGDSSVPYEQYF. The genes are TRBV18 and TRBJ2-7, with 7 positions matching TRBD1. The CDR3 has 16 amino acids. Germline V gene data show CDR1 as KGHSH and CDR2 as LQKENI. The trim removed 2 bases at V and 2 bases at J, leaving 9 bases unmatched.

This clone was seen just once. The CDR3 spells CARGLAASYNEQFF. The CDR3 DNA reads as TGTGCCAGAGGACTAGCGGCTTCGTACAATGAGCAGTTCTTC. The chain couples TRBV2 to TRBJ2-1; TRBD2 matches 10 bases. V was clipped by 9 bases and J by 4 bases; unmatched bases: 6. Germline loops: CDR1 SNHLY, CDR2 FYNNEI. The CDR3 is 14 amino acids.

In its sample, this clone was seen once. This chain connects TRBV2 to TRBJ2-3; D perhaps matches TRBD2 (5 bases). Germline CDR1 is SNHLY and CDR2 is FYNNEI. CDR3 length equals 14 residues. V lost 6 bases, J lost 5 bases, and 15 bases lay in between. The CDR3 sequence is CASSSPTSGDTQYF. CDR3 nucleotides: TGTGCCAGCAGCAGCCCCACTAGTGGAGATACGCAGTATTTT.

This rearrangement joins TRBV10-2 to TRBJ1-5; 7 nucleotides align to TRBD1. CDR1 is WSHSY and CDR2 is SAAADI in the germline V gene. Trimming cost V 10 bases and J 4 bases; bases outside gene matches: 7. This CDR3 is built from 13 residues. DNA of the CDR3: TGCGCCACCGCCATGACAGGGAATCAGCCCCAGCATTTT. This gives the protein CATAMTGNQPQHF.

The chain links TRBV7-3 to TRBJ2-3, with a weak D call TRBD2 (5 bases). The CDR3 spans 13 residues. Germline V gene data show CDR1 as SGHTA and CDR2 as FQGTGA. The germline V and J ends were trimmed by 3 bases and 3 bases, with 7 bases remaining between them. CDR3 region: CASSFSGTDTQYF. The CDR3 coding sequence is TGTGCCAGCAGCTTCTCGGGAACAGATACGCAGTATTTT.

The V gene is TRBV28, the J gene TRBJ2-1; 8 bases map to TRBD1. Germline V CDR1 and CDR2: MDHEN, SYDVKM. The CDR3 extends over 16 amino acids. With V trimmed by 7 bases and J by 8 bases, 16 bases remained unmatched. CDR3: CASTRYRTGGKDEQFF. The CDR3 region has the DNA TGTGCCAGCACCCGATATCGCACAGGGGGAAAGGATGAGCAGTTCTTC.

V gene TRBV11-2 combines with J gene TRBJ2-1, with 9 bases that match TRBD1. Germline V gene sequence: CDR1 SGHAT, CDR2 FQNNGV. The CDR3 loop spans 16 amino acids. J lost 8 bases, V lost 4 bases, and 12 bases had no gene match. CDR3 region: CASSSSLGQGEDEQFF. In DNA, the CDR3 is TGTGCCAGCAGCTCGAGCCTGGGACAGGGAGAGGATGAGCAGTTCTTC.

The chain recombines TRBV7-8 with TRBJ2-1; TRBD2 aligns across 8 bases. The V gene's germline CDR1 is SGHVS and CDR2 FQNEAQ. Trimming cost V 3 bases and J 4 bases; bases outside gene matches: 11. The CDR3 contains 17 residues. The CDR3 bases are TGTGCCAGCAGCTTCAGACCCGGGACTAGGACATACAATGAGCAGTTCTTC. Residues: CASSFRPGTRTYNEQFF. Combining the CDR3 with reference TRBV7-8 and TRBJ2-1 gives the whole variable domain GAGVSQSPRYKVAKRGQDVALRCDPISGHVSLFWYQQALGQGPEFLTYFQNEAQLDKSGLPSDRFFAERPEGSVSTLKIQRTQQEDSAVYLCASSFRPGTRTYNEQFFGPGTRLTVL.

The CDR3 spells CASSLSAGEYNEQFF. In DNA form, the CDR3 reads TGTGCCAGCAGCCTCTCAGCGGGAGAATACAATGAGCAGTTCTTC. The chain links TRBV11-2 to TRBJ2-1; the match to TRBD2 covers 8 bases. There are 15 residues in the CDR3. J gave up 4 bases and V 5 bases, and 7 bases lay outside the gene matches. Germline V lookup: CDR1 SGHAT, CDR2 FQNNGV.